Below, 26 T cell receptor beta chains from the same sample are listed, as sequenced in a study of graft-versus-host responses after intestinal transplantation. TCRdb's copy holds only in-frame clones and misses some; the assay was immunoSEQ multiplex PCR. Of roughly 28,000 clones listed, about 85% are singletons. The sequenced sample was PBMCs, obtained around 62 weeks after intestinal transplantation. The receptors originated from a human patient who received an intestinal transplant, so some T cells may come from the graft donor.

Turning to this clone: This sample includes further DNA sequences coding for the same CDR3. This chain joins TRBV19 and TRBJ2-1; 9 nucleotides line up with TRBD2. Trimming at V came to 6 bases and at J to 3 bases, leaving 6 bases not matched to a gene. The CDR3 spans 15 residues. Germline V CDR1 and CDR2: LNHDA, SQIVND (reference sequence). The CDR3: CASSFERGDYNEQFF. The CDR3 region has the DNA TGTGCCAGTAGCTTTGAGCGGGGGGACTACAATGAGCAGTTCTTC.

This chain joins TRBV6-5 and TRBJ1-4, with TRBD1 identical over 7 bases. This CDR3 region has 14 residues. V shed 10 bases, J shed 6 bases, and the junction held 11 bases outside the gene matches. Germline loops: CDR1 MNHEY, CDR2 SVGAGI. CDR3 bases: TGTGCCACAAAAGGGGGCGCAGGATATGAAAAACTGTTTTTT. Translated, it gives CATKGGAGYEKLFF.

This clone appeared a few times. This specimen includes other DNA sequences encoding the same CDR3. The chain recombines TRBV4-3 with TRBJ2-2, with 9 bases matching TRBD2. This CDR3 spans 18 amino acids. Germline trimming cut 1 base from V and 7 bases from J; bases unmatched to any gene: 13. CDR1 and CDR2 (germline): LGHNA, YSLEER. CDR3 DNA sequence: TGCGCCAGCAGCCAAGTCCTTCTCGCGGGGGGGCTTGTCGGGGAGCTGTTTTTT. Translating it yields CASSQVLLAGGLVGELFF.

The chain links TRBV4-3 to TRBJ2-5; 11 nucleotides line up with TRBD2. After removal of 2 bases from V and 3 bases from J, the junction contained 8 bases not matched to a gene. The CDR3 runs 17 residues. Germline CDR1 reads LGHNA; CDR2 reads YSLEER. The CDR3 is CASSQRAAGLAEETQYF. CDR3 sequence (DNA): TGCGCCAGCAGCCAAAGGGCAGCGGGACTAGCGGAAGAGACCCAGTACTTC.

The chain employs TRBV21-1 and TRBJ2-1. TRBV21-1 is tagged as a pseudogene. The CDR3 covers 14 residues. The CDR3 region has the DNA TGTGCCAGCAGCAAACCCGAGTTAGGTAATGAGCAGTTCTTC. Translation gives CASSKPELGNEQFF.

The CDR3: CASSGGVVETQYF. The CDR3, as DNA: TGCGCCAGCAGCGGTGGGGTCGTGGAGACCCAGTACTTC. V gene TRBV5-1 combines with J gene TRBJ2-5; no definite D call. CDR1 and CDR2 from the germline V gene are SGHRS and YFSETQ. V was shortened by 4 bases and J by 5 bases, with 12 bases between the two germline ends. The CDR3 totals 13 residues.

The chain combines TRBV19 with TRBJ2-5; TRBD1 matches at 9 bases. Germline V gene data show CDR1 as LNHDA and CDR2 as SQIVND (reference sequence). With V trimmed by 6 bases and J by 5 bases, 7 bases remained unmatched. The length of the CDR3 is 14 residues. CDR3 bases: TGTGCCAGTAGCCATCCCGGGACAGGGGAGACCCAGTACTTC. This translates into CASSHPGTGETQYF.

This clone turned up a few times. The chain links TRBV5-1 to TRBJ1-2; D might be TRBD1 (5 bases). This CDR3 contains 16 residues. V lost 0 bases and J lost 4, with 16 bases in between. Germline CDR1 and CDR2: SGHRS and YFSETQ. The CDR3 region is CASSLGGRDKAYGYTF. CDR3 sequence (DNA): TGCGCCAGCAGCTTGGGGGGCCGGGATAAGGCCTATGGCTACACCTTC.

This clone was counted between two and nine times. The chain recombines TRBV9 with TRBJ2-2, with 8 positions matching TRBD2. With 0 bases clipped from V and 3 bases from J, the junction kept 1 base outside the gene matches. CDR1 is SGDLS, CDR2 YYNGEE, per germline. The CDR3 contains 15 residues. Written as DNA, the CDR3 is TGTGCCAGCAGCGTAGTCGGGGGGGACACCGGGGAGCTGTTTTTT. It yields the protein CASSVVGGDTGELFF.

V gene TRBV5-6 combines with J gene TRBJ1-2, with D possibly matching TRBD1 (5 bases). Germline V gene data show CDR1 as SGHDT and CDR2 as YYEEEE. The V end was cut by 0 bases, the J end by 0 bases, with 6 bases between. There are 14 residues in the CDR3. CDR3 sequence: CASSLGGTNYGYTF. The CDR3 region has the DNA TGTGCCAGCAGCTTGGGGGGGACTAACTATGGCTACACCTTC.

CDR3 amino acids: CASRSGTSYNEQFF. The CDR3, as DNA: TGTGCCAGCAGATCCGGGACTTCCTACAATGAGCAGTTCTTC. This sequence joins TRBV6-1 and TRBJ2-1; TRBD2 might be the D (6 bases). Per the germline V gene, CDR1 is MNHNS and CDR2 is SASEGT. V lost 6 bases, J lost 1 base, and 10 bases lay in between. The CDR3 consists of 14 residues.

V usage is TRBV5-3 and J usage is TRBJ2-3; D not resolved. TRBV5-3 is known as an ORF, though its function is uncertain. This CDR3 is 17 amino acids long. The germline V and J ends were trimmed by 2 bases and 3 bases, with 19 bases remaining between them. CDR3 DNA sequence: TGTGCCAGAAGCTTATACCGAGGACCGGCTAGGACAGATACGCAGTATTTT. Translation: CARSLYRGPARTDTQYF.

Concerning this clone itself: A read error may account for a junction end that differs from germline. Within the sample, other DNA sequences also encode this same CDR3. The chain has TRBV5-1 and TRBJ1-1, with 7 bases fitting TRBD1. CDR1 is SGHRS and CDR2 is YFSETQ in the germline V gene. This CDR3 has 16 amino acids. CDR3 in amino acids: CASSPFWDRKNTEAFF. Here the CDR3 DNA reads TGTGCCAGCAGCCCTTTTTGGGACAGAAAGAACACTGAAGCTTTCTTT.

The chain has TRBV2 and TRBJ1-1; D is perhaps TRBD1 (5 bases). This CDR3 has 15 residues. Trimming removed 8 bases at V and 3 bases at J, with 19 bases between. Germline V CDR1 and CDR2: SNHLY, FYNNEI. The CDR3 loop reads CASPGGRAEDTEAFF. DNA for the CDR3: TGTGCCAGCCCTGGGGGAAGGGCAGAGGACACTGAAGCTTTCTTT.

The chain's CDR3 is CASTLEDGPYGYTF. CDR3 sequence (DNA): TGTGCCAGCACATTAGAGGACGGTCCCTATGGCTACACCTTC. The V call is TRBV2, the J call TRBJ1-2, with D unclear. This CDR3 is built from 14 residues. The V end was cut by 7 bases, the J end by 4 bases, with 16 bases between. Germline CDR1 is SNHLY and CDR2 is FYNNEI.

This chain connects TRBV5-1 to TRBJ2-5; TRBD1 aligns across 7 bases. The J call is uncertain, as TRBJ2-7 better fits the DNA end. Germline assignment: CDR1 SGHRS and CDR2 YFSETQ. The CDR3 is made up of 14 amino acids. The CDR3, as DNA: TGCGCCAGCAGCCCTCGGGACAGCCGCGGCGAGCAGTACTTC. Protein sequence: CASSPRDSRGEQYF.

The chain is built from TRBV5-1 and TRBJ2-5; 7 bases line up with TRBD1. V trimming: 0 bases; J trimming: 1 base; junction bases outside the gene matches: 3. The CDR3 sequence is 15 residues long. The germline gives CDR1 SGHRS, CDR2 YFSETQ. The CDR3 DNA follows: TGCGCCAGCAGCTTGGGACAGGGTCTCCAAGAGACCCAGTACTTC. It translates to CASSLGQGLQETQYF.

Of note for this clone: A junction end diverges from the germline sequence, so it may reflect a read error. The V and J genes are TRBV6-6 and TRBJ2-6; perhaps TRBD1 as D (6 bases). Germline V gives CDR1 MNHNY, CDR2 SVGAGI (reference sequence). This CDR3 comprises 11 residues. This CDR3 is CASSYSGTIAF. DNA for the CDR3: TGTGCCAGCAGTTACTCAGGGACAATAGCTTTC.

The genes are TRBV20-1 and TRBJ2-7; D is uncertain. CDR1 DFQATT and CDR2 SNEGSKA come from the germline V gene (reference sequence). V gave up 0 bases and J gave up 11 bases, with 11 bases separating them. CDR3 length: 11 amino acids. CDR3 DNA sequence: TGCAGTGCTAGAGATCCCCCGGCCGAGTACTTC. This sequence encodes CSARDPPAEYF.

The genes are TRBV27 and TRBJ2-5, with a possible D match to TRBD2 (6 bases). The CDR3 sequence is 13 residues long. V was shortened by 2 bases and J by 4 bases, with 8 bases between the two germline ends. CDR1 is MNHEY, CDR2 SMNVEV, per germline (reference sequence). The CDR3 DNA follows: TGTGCCAGCAGTTTAAGGCGGGGAGAGACCCAGTACTTC. Residues: CASSLRRGETQYF.

The rearrangement links TRBV2 to TRBJ2-5; 7 bases are a match to TRBD2. This CDR3 region has 14 residues. Germline V CDR1 and CDR2: SNHLY, FYNNEI. V trimming: 1 base; J trimming: 7 bases; junction bases outside the gene matches: 6. The CDR3 region has the DNA TGTGCCAGCAGTGAAGAGTGGGGGGGAGGGACCCAGTACTTC. Translating gives CASSEEWGGGTQYF. Looking up the rest from reference TRBV2 and TRBJ2-5 gives the full variable domain: EPEVTQTPSHQVTQMGQEVILRCVPISNHLYFYWYRQILGQKVEFLVSFYNNEISEKSEIFDDQFSVERPDGSNFTLKIRSTKLEDSAMYFCASSEEWGGGTQYFGPGTRLLVL.

This chain links TRBV4-1 with TRBJ2-1; TRBD2 agrees at 13 bases. CDR1 MGHRA and CDR2 YSYEKL come from the germline V gene. The CDR3 totals 17 residues. J was trimmed by 8 bases and V by 4 bases; bases with no gene match: 11. This CDR3 is CASSLGRTSGRTDEQFF. The CDR3 DNA sequence: TGCGCCAGCAGCCTTGGTAGGACTAGCGGGAGAACGGATGAGCAGTTCTTC.

The V call is TRBV19, the J call TRBJ2-2; D gene ambiguous. Trimming took off 7 bases at V and 7 bases at J, with 19 bases between the two ends. The CDR3 spans 15 residues. CDR1 LNHDA and CDR2 SQIVND come from the germline V gene (reference sequence). The DNA for the CDR3 is TGTGCCAGTAAATCCGGAACTGCCGACGGCGGGGAGCTGTTTTTT. This gives the protein CASKSGTADGGELFF.

The chain employs TRBV5-6 and TRBJ1-2; tentative D call: TRBD1 (5 bases). The CDR3 has 13 amino acids. Germline-derived CDR1 and CDR2 are SGHDT and YYEEEE. V lost 3 bases and J lost 8, with 14 bases in between. In DNA, the CDR3 is TGTGCCAGCAGCTGGCCCCGAGGGGTGGGCTACACCTTC. As protein: CASSWPRGVGYTF.

Only one count was recorded for this clone. One end of the junction is discordant with germline, which a read error may explain. Here the CDR3 DNA reads TGTACCAGCAGCTTGGGGGGGAGGGACGGCTACACCTTC. This encodes CTSSLGGRDGYTF. The chain employs TRBV5-4 and TRBJ1-2, with a possible D match to TRBD1 (5 bases). The germline gives CDR1 SGHNT, CDR2 YYREEE (reference sequence). The CDR3 totals 13 residues.

V is TRBV7-9 and J is TRBJ2-1, with TRBD1 as a possible D gene (6 bases). This CDR3 is built from 16 residues. Germline CDR1 and CDR2: SEHNR and FQNEAQ (reference sequence). The V end lost 1 base, the J end lost 6 bases, and 16 bases lay between the germline ends. For the CDR3, the DNA is TGTGCCAGCAGCTTAGGGGCAGGGGCCCCTACCAATGAGCAGTTCTTC. Encoded protein: CASSLGAGAPTNEQFF.